Presented here are 9 T cell receptor beta chains from one specimen sequenced in a study of T cells in Graves' hyperthyroidism and ophthalmopathy. Amplified TCR beta CDR3 regions came from RNA transcripts. When the TCR CDR3 underwent first-round RT-PCR, the HTBI primer set was used. Each CDR3 protein is one row after TCRdb ran MiXCR on the multiplex PCR reads. This table has about 600,000 distinct CDR3 sequences, about 14% appearing once. What was sequenced was blood. The source is a woman between 18 and 30 years old with Graves' ophthalmopathy.

The V call is TRBV6-4, the J call TRBJ2-5; D may be TRBD1 (5 bases). V dropped 0 bases and J dropped 4 bases, with 12 bases sitting between them. Germline V lookup: CDR1 MRHNA, CDR2 SNTAGT. The CDR3 spans 15 residues. The CDR3 DNA sequence: TGTGCCAGCAGTGACTCTGCGGCAGGGTTAGAGACCCAGTACTTC. Its protein product is CASSDSAAGLETQYF.

This clonotype has ten or more counts. The chain couples TRBV27 to TRBJ2-3; D uncertain. V was shortened by 1 base and J by 5 bases, with 7 bases between the two germline ends. Germline V gives CDR1 MNHEY, CDR2 SMNVEV (reference sequence). This CDR3 is 13 amino acids long. For the CDR3, the DNA is TGTGCCAGCAGTTTATTGAGAAGAGATACGCAGTATTTT. The encoded protein is CASSLLRRDTQYF.

This clonotype was recorded at least ten times. This chain uses TRBV7-6 with TRBJ1-1; no clear D gene. There are 14 residues in the CDR3. V was pared by 3 bases and J by 2 bases, with 10 bases between. Germline CDR1 is SGHVS and CDR2 is FNYEAQ. CDR3 nucleotide sequence: TGTGCCAGCAGCTTGGTAAGCATAAACACTGAAGCTTTCTTT. Translation gives CASSLVSINTEAFF.

This clonotype was observed at least ten times. The chain is built from TRBV27 and TRBJ2-1; TRBD1 is a possible D gene (5 bases). The CDR3 loop spans 13 amino acids. Germline CDR1 is MNHEY and CDR2 is SMNVEV (reference sequence). V was cut by 7 bases and J by 7 bases, with 14 bases left in between. The CDR3 DNA reads as TGTGCCAGCATGGGGCTGCGGAGTAATGAGCAGTTCTTC. This encodes CASMGLRSNEQFF.

Only a few counts were recorded for this clonotype. The rearrangement joins TRBV5-6 to TRBJ1-2; tentative D call: TRBD1 (5 bases). The V gene's germline CDR1 is SGHDT and CDR2 YYEEEE. The CDR3 is made up of 12 amino acids. With 4 bases removed from V and 8 bases from J, the gap between germline ends came to 12 bases. The CDR3 DNA follows: TGTGCCAGCAGCAAAGGGGTGTCGGGCTACACCTTC. Translating gives CASSKGVSGYTF.

This clonotype was seen a few times. The V call is TRBV7-9, the J call TRBJ1-4; 7 bases are a match to TRBD1. CDR3 size: 19 residues. CDR1 is SEHNR and CDR2 is FQNEAQ in the germline V gene (reference sequence). With 0 bases clipped from V and 0 bases from J, the junction kept 10 bases outside the gene matches. CDR3: CASSLASRDRLTTNEKLFF. DNA of the CDR3: TGTGCCAGCAGCTTAGCCTCCCGGGACAGATTAACAACTAATGAAAAACTGTTTTTT.

This clonotype was detected a few times. This clone may be a read error of a much larger clone one base away. The chain uses TRBV6-1 and TRBJ2-7; maybe TRBD1 (6 bases). This CDR3 is 15 amino acids long. V was cut by 6 bases and J by 0 bases, with 15 bases left in between. Germline V CDR1 and CDR2: MNHNS, SASEGT. The CDR3 region is CASSRHRDTSYEQYF. CDR3 DNA sequence: TGTGCCAGCAGCAGGCACCGGGACACCTCCTACGAGCAGTACTTC.

This chain connects TRBV6-1 to TRBJ1-1; no clear D. V was pared by 5 bases and J by 4 bases, with 17 bases between. In germline, CDR1 is MNHNS, CDR2 SASEGT. The CDR3 has 15 residues. The CDR3 here is CASSNLGPVGTEAFF. The CDR3 DNA is TGTGCCAGCAGTAATCTTGGGCCAGTTGGCACTGAAGCTTTCTTT.

Many counts were recorded for this clonotype. This rearrangement joins TRBV12-3 or TRBV12-4 to TRBJ2-5, with TRBD1 matching 8 bases. V shed 3 bases, J shed 0 bases, and the junction held 6 bases outside the gene matches. This CDR3 region has 16 residues. CDR3 residues: CASSFRDRGYQETQYF. For the CDR3, the DNA is TGTGCCAGCAGTTTTCGCGACAGGGGATACCAAGAGACCCAGTACTTC.